The sample holds many counts of the clone carrying this T cell receptor (beta chain). The data belong to a study of T-cell reconstitution after alpha-beta-depleted transplantation in children. V gave up 6 bases and J gave up 3 bases; unmatched junction bases: 4. The CDR3 loop spans 16 amino acids. A TCRbeta library incorporating unique molecular identifiers was prepared. Each CDR3 protein gets one entry after TCRdb re-called the PCR reads with MiXCR. The repertoire holds over 400,000 distinct CDR3 sequences, with under 15% as singletons. The source is a human donor who donated a stem cell graft to a child with combined immunodeficiency. The starting material was PBMCs from the stem cell graft donor, obtained from the stem cell graft. The V gene is TRBV12-3 or TRBV12-4, the J gene TRBJ2-3, with 15 bases lining up with TRBD2. Here the CDR3 reads CASRGTSGGITDTQYF. The CDR3 region has the DNA TGTGCCAGCAGGGGGACTAGCGGGGGGATTACAGATACGCAGTATTTT.